This T cell receptor beta chain was observed in a study of T cells after yellow fever vaccination. TCRdb itself ran the 5' RACE reads through MiXCR, one entry per CDR3 protein. In the table there are 350,000 to 450,000 distinct CDR3 sequences, around 20% of which are singletons. This clonotype has a handful of counts. The CDR3 covers 16 residues. CDR1 and CDR2 from the germline V gene are SQVTM and ANQGSEA. The V and J ends lost 6 bases and 6 bases respectively, with 27 bases between them. The sequenced sample was PBMCs, obtained before the yellow fever booster vaccination. The chain is built from TRBV29-1 and TRBJ2-7; perhaps TRBD1 as D (6 bases). The clonotype comes from a man younger than 35 who received the YFV17D yellow fever vaccine. CDR3 sequence (DNA): TGCAGCGTGCCTCGAGGCCCCGGGTTTCGGGACACCGAGCAGTACTTC. Protein product: CSVPRGPGFRDTEQYF.